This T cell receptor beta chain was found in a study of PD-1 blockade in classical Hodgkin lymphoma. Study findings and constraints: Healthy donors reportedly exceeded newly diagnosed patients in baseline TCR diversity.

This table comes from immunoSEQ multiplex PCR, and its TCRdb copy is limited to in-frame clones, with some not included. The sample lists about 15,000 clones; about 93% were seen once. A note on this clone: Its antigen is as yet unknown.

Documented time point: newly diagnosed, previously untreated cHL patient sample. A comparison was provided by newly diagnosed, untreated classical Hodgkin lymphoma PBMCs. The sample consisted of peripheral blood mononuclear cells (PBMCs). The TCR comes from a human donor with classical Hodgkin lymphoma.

DNA of the CDR3: TGTGCCAGTAGTATCTGGGGCGGGGAGCTGTTTTTT. Its protein is CASSIWGGELFF. The chain recombines TRBV19 with TRBJ2-2; no clear D gene. The V gene lost 3 bases and the J gene lost 7 bases, with 6 bases spanning the gap. In germline, CDR1 is LNHDA, CDR2 SQIVND (reference sequence). CDR3 length equals 12 residues.